This is a list of T cell receptor beta chains from one sample in a study of radiotherapy plus CTLA-4 blockade in lung cancer. Only in-frame clones appear in the TCRdb table, and some are missing; sequencing was by immunoSEQ multiplex PCR. Altogether about 51,000 clones are present, 70% to 80% being singletons, with the ten largest covering over 6.5%. Sequencing was performed on peripheral blood, taken from a patient treated with radiotherapy plus ipilimumab. These receptors were collected from a human donor with non-small cell lung cancer who had a complete response to radiotherapy plus ipilimumab. The CDR3 runs from the conserved cysteine through the conserved F or W. D genes are given only for firm matches. Only some rows state a clone size, as once, few, many or a class for expanded clones.

d_call	clone_size	j_call	v_call	cdr3_nt	cdr3_aa
TRBD1	.	TRBJ1-1	TRBV19	TGTGCCAGTAGAAGAGACGGAGGGGGCGATGCTTTCTTT	CASRRDGGGDAFF
.	few	TRBJ2-7	TRBV6-5	TGTGCCAGCAGTCCCCGGCAGGGAGGAACCTACGAGCAGTACTTC	CASSPRQGGTYEQYF
TRBD1	.	TRBJ2-1	TRBV5-1	TGCGCCAGCAGCTTGGGACAGGGAGTGAATGAGCAGTTCTTC	CASSLGQGVNEQFF
.	.	TRBJ2-1	TRBV9	TGTGCCAGCAGCGCTGTAAACAATGAGCAGTTCTTC	CASSAVNNEQFF
TRBD2	.	TRBJ2-1	TRBV5-1	TGCGCCAGCAGCTTAAAGCTAGCGGGAGACGATTCGGTTTACAATGAGCAGTTCTTC	CASSLKLAGDDSVYNEQFF
TRBD1	.	TRBJ1-2	TRBV10-3	TGTGCCATCAGTGACAGGGGGGATGGCTACACCTTC	CAISDRGDGYTF
TRBD2	.	TRBJ2-2	TRBV9	TGTGCCAGCAGCAGATTAGCGGGAACCGGGGAGCTGTTTTTT	CASSRLAGTGELFF
.	few	TRBJ2-1	TRBV7-9	TGTGCCAGCAGCTTAGAGAGCTCCTACAATGAGCAGTTCTTC	CASSLESSYNEQFF
.	few	TRBJ1-1	TRBV7-6	TGTGCCAGCAGCTTAACCAGGTACACTGAAGCTTTCTTT	CASSLTRYTEAFF
.	few	TRBJ2-1	TRBV5-1	TGCGCCAGCAGCTTAAAGGACAGGGGAGGGACTAGCCGATACAATGAGCAGTTCTTC	CASSLKDRGGTSRYNEQFF
.	few	TRBJ2-2	TRBV6-8	TGTGCCAGCAGTTCCAGCGCCGGCGGGGAGCTGTTTTTT	CASSSSAGGELFF
.	once	TRBJ1-1	TRBV29-1	TGCAGCGTTGAAGTTGGTGAAACAACTGAAGCTTTCTTT	CSVEVGETTEAFF
TRBD1	.	TRBJ1-2	TRBV27	TGTGCCAGCAGTCCAGGGGGGAGCTATGGCTACACCTTC	CASSPGGSYGYTF
.	.	TRBJ1-2	TRBV13	TGTGCCAGCAGCTTAAGGGGGTTGGGGGGCTACACCTTC	CASSLRGLGGYTF
.	.	TRBJ2-3	TRBV6-6	TGTGCCAGCAGTTACCCGGACAGAGGCACAGATACGCAGTATTTT	CASSYPDRGTDTQYF
.	.	TRBJ2-3	TRBV6-5	TGTGCCAGCAGTTACGGTAACAGTCCTCTCTCAGATACGCAGTATTTT	CASSYGNSPLSDTQYF
.	.	TRBJ2-7	TRBV27	TGTGCCAGCACCTTAAGGGCCGCAGGGGAGCACTACGAGCAGTACTTC	CASTLRAAGEHYEQYF
.	once	TRBJ2-5	TRBV27	TGTGCCAGCAGTTTTGGGTGGGAGAGTCAAGAGACCCAGTACTTC	CASSFGWESQETQYF
.	.	TRBJ2-4	TRBV7-2	TGTGCCAGCAGCTTAGCGCTAAGCGGGTTCTCGGGCCGAGCCAAAAACATTCAGTACTTC	CASSLALSGFSGRAKNIQYF
TRBD1	.	TRBJ2-5	TRBV9	TGTGCCAGCAGCGCCCGGGACAGGGGCTTCCAAGAGACCCAGTACTTC	CASSARDRGFQETQYF
.	.	TRBJ1-5	TRBV19	TGTGCCAGTAGTATATCAGGCAGTAATACCAATCAGCCCCAGCATTTT	CASSISGSNTNQPQHF
TRBD1	few	TRBJ1-1	TRBV5-6	TGTGCCAGCAGCGGGACAGGGTGGACTGAAGCTTTCTTT	CASSGTGWTEAFF
.	.	TRBJ2-5	TRBV11-2	TGTGCCAGCAGCTTCATTGACGGGGAAGAGACCCAGTACTTC	CASSFIDGEETQYF
.	.	TRBJ1-2	TRBV30	TGTGCCTGGGGACAGAACTATGGCTACACCTTC	CAWGQNYGYTF
TRBD2	.	TRBJ2-2	TRBV7-6	TGTGCCAGCAGCAAGCGGACTAGCGGGAACACCGGGGAGCTGTTTTTT	CASSKRTSGNTGELFF
.	.	TRBJ2-5	TRBV4-3	TGCGCCAGCAGCCAGGCTCAGGGGACCATGTCGGCCCAGTACTTC	CASSQAQGTMSAQYF
.	few	TRBJ1-2	TRBV10-3	TGTGCCATCAGCTATGACAGCAACTATGGCTACACCTTC	CAISYDSNYGYTF
.	.	TRBJ1-2	TRBV2	TGTGCCAGCAGCTACCGACAGGGCTACACCTTC	CASSYRQGYTF
.	.	TRBJ1-1	TRBV19	TGTGCCAGTAGTATCGCAGACACGCAGAACACTGAAGCTTTCTTT	CASSIADTQNTEAFF
.	.	TRBJ2-1	TRBV13	TGTGCCAGCAGCTTAGGCTATGGTGTGGAGCAGTTCTTC	CASSLGYGVEQFF
.	.	TRBJ2-1	TRBV7-9	TGTGCCAGCAGCTTAGTCGGCAGGGTGGATGAGCAGTTCTTC	CASSLVGRVDEQFF
TRBD1	.	TRBJ2-1	TRBV6-5	TGTGCCAGCACTCGGACAGGGTCCGATGAGCAGTTCTTC	CASTRTGSDEQFF
.	.	TRBJ1-1	TRBV7-2	TGTGCCAGCAGCCGCCAACCCTCAGGGATGGCTGAAGCTTTCTTT	CASSRQPSGMAEAFF
TRBD2	few	TRBJ2-1	TRBV19	TGTGCCAGTAGATCCCTCGGCGGGCTTAGCGGGGGGGCCAGCAATGAGCAGTTCTTC	CASRSLGGLSGGASNEQFF
.	.	TRBJ1-6	TRBV27	TGTGCCAGCACCTTGAGCATAGGGACATGGTCACCCCTCCACTTT	CASTLSIGTWSPLHF
.	once	TRBJ1-2	TRBV7-9	TGTGCCAGCAGCATGGACGGGACGGGGGATGGCTACACCTTC	CASSMDGTGDGYTF
.	.	TRBJ2-7	TRBV7-9	TGTGCCAGCAGCCCAGGGCTTACTCCCTACGAGCAGTACTTC	CASSPGLTPYEQYF